This T cell receptor (beta chain) was observed in a study of CD8 T cells in Susac syndrome. Reverse transcription of about 0.5 to 1 ug RNA used random hexamers. Amplification of TCR beta CDR3 by immunoSEQ multiplex PCR spanned 54 Vbeta and 13 Jbeta. TCRdb passed the immunoSEQ multiplex PCR reads through MiXCR, listing each CDR3 protein once. The sample holds more than 200,000 distinct CDR3 sequences; about 95% are singletons and the top ten take over 0.15%. CDR3 length: 16 residues. From germline, CDR1 is KGHSH and CDR2 LQKENI. V shed 4 bases and J 5 bases; nucleotides not matched to a gene: 8. Notes on the study in general: CD4+ repertoires of Susac syndrome patients lacked detectable clonal expansion.

TEMRA cells were FACS-enriched, while CD8+ and CD4+ T cells were negatively isolated. Note on this clonotype: The target antigen is unknown.

The material sequenced was CD4+ T cells from PBMCs. This clonotype originated in a human donor with Susac syndrome. The chain carries TRBV18 and TRBJ1-6, with TRBD1 matching 7 bases. In nucleotides, the CDR3 is TGTGCCAGCTCACGGGAAAGACAGGGTAATAATTCACCCCTCCACTTT. Amino acid sequence: CASSRERQGNNSPLHF.